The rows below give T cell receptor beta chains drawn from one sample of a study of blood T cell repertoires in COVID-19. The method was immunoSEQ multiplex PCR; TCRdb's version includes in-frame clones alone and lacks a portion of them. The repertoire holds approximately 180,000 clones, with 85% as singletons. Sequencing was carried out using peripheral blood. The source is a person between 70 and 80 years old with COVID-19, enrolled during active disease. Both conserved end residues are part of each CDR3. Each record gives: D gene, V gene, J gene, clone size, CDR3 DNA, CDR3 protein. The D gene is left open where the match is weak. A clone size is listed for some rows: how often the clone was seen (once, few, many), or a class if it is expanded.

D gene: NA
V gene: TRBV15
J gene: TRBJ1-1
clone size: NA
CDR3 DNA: TGTGCCACCAGCAGGAGGAGGGCGAACACTGAAGCTTTCTTT
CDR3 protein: CATSRRRANTEAFF

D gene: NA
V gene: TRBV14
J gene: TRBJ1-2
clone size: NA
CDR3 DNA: TGTGCCAGCAGCCTTTTCAGGGGTCCGTATGGCTACACCTTC
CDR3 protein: CASSLFRGPYGYTF

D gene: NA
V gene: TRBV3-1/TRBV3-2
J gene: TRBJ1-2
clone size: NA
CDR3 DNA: TGTGCCAGCAGCCAAGACCGGGGTGTGGGTGGCTACACCTTC
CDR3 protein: CASSQDRGVGGYTF

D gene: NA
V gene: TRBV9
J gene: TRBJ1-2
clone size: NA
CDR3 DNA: TGTGCCAGCAGCGCCAACTCCGGGACACCCTATGGCTACACCTTC
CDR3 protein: CASSANSGTPYGYTF

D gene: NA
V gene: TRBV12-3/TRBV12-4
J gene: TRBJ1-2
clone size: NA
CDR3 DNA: TGTGCCAGCAGCCGACGTCAAAGGAGAGGCTACACCTTC
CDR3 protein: CASSRRQRRGYTF

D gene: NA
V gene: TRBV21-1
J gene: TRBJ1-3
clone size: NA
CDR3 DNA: TGTGCCAGCATATACAGGGGGTTTGGAAACACCATATATTTT
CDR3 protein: CASIYRGFGNTIYF

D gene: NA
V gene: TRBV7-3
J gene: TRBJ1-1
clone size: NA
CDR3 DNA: TGTGCCAGCAGCTTGAACGCAGGGGCAGGGGCTGAAGCTTTCTTT
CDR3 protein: CASSLNAGAGAEAFF

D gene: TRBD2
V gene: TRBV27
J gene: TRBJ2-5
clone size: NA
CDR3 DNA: TGTGCCAGCAGTTTCGGGACTAGCGGTAAAGAGACCCAGTACTTC
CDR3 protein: CASSFGTSGKETQYF

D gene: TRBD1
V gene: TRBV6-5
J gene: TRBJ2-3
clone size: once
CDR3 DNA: TGTGCCACGCACAGGGGGTCTACAGATACGCAGTATTTT
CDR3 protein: CATHRGSTDTQYF

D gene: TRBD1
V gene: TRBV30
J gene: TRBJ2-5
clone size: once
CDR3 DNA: TGTGCCTGGACCCAGGGACAGTACCAAGAGACCCAGTACTTC
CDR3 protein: CAWTQGQYQETQYF

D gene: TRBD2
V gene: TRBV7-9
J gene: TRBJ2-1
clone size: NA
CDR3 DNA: TGTGCCAGCAGCTCCGGGACTAGCGGGTTGTATGAGCAGTTCTTC
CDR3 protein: CASSSGTSGLYEQFF

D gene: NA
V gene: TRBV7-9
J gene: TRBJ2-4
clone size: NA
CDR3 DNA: TGTGCCAGCAGCCATCGGACTGGTACACTAGCCAAAAACATTCAGTACTTC
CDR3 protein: CASSHRTGTLAKNIQYF

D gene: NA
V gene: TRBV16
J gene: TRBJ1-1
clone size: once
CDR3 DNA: TGTGCCAGCAGCCAATTAAATCTAATGAACACTGAAGCTTTCTTT
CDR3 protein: CASSQLNLMNTEAFF

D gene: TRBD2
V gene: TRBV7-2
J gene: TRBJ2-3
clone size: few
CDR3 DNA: TGTGCCAGCAGCTTTCCTGCGGGGGGCACAGATACGCAGTATTTT
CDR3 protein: CASSFPAGGTDTQYF

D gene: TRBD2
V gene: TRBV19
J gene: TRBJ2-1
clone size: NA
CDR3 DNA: TGTGCCAGTAGTAGTCTAGCGGGATCCGACAATGAGCAGTTCTTC
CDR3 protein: CASSSLAGSDNEQFF

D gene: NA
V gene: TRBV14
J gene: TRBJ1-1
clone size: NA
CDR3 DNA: TGTGCCAGCAGCCATAGGGGTGAAGCTTTCTTT
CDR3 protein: CASSHRGEAFF

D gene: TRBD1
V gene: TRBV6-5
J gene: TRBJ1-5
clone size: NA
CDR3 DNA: TGTGCCACCTCGACAGGGGGCAATCAGCCCCAGCATTTT
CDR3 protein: CATSTGGNQPQHF

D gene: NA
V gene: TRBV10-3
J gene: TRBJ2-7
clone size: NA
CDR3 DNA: TGTGCCATCAGTGAGGAGGGTTACGAGCAGTACTTC
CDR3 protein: CAISEEGYEQYF

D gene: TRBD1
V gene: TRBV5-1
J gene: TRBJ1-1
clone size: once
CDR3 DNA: TGCGCCAGCAGCTTGGAAGGGACAGTAAAAGCGAACACTGAAGCTTTCTTT
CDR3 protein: CASSLEGTVKANTEAFF

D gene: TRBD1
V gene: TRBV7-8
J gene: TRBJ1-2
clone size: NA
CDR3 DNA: TGTGCCAGCAGCTTATTAATTACAGGACAGGACACCCCCTCTAACTATGGCTACACCTTC
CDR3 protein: CASSLLITGQDTPSNYGYTF

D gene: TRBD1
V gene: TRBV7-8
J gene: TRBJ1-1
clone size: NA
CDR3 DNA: TGTGCCAGCAGCTTACAAAGGACAGGGTGGGATGAAGCTTTCTTT
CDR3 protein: CASSLQRTGWDEAFF

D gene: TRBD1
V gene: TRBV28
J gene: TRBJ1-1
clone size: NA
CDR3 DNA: TGTGCCAGCAGTTCTGGGACAGACCGAGAAGCTTTCTTT
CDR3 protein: CASSSGTDREAFF

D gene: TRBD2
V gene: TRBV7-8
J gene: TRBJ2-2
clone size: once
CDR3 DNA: TGTGCCAGCAGCGAAACTAGCGCCCCCGGGGAGCTGTTTTTT
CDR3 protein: CASSETSAPGELFF

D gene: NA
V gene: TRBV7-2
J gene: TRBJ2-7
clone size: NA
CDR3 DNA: TGTGCCAGCAGCTTTGACAGCTCCTACGAGCAGTACTTC
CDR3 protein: CASSFDSSYEQYF

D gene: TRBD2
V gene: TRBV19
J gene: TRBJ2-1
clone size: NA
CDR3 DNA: TGTGCCAGTAGTGGGGCTAGCGGGAGTTCGGTCTACAATGAGCAGTTCTTC
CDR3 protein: CASSGASGSSVYNEQFF

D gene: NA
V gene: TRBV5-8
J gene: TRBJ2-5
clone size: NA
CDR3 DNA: TGTGCCAGCAGCTCCACAGGGAACCCGCAGTATGAGACCCAGTACTTC
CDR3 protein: CASSSTGNPQYETQYF

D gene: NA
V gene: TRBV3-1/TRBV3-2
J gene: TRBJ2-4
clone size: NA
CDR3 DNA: TGTGCCAGCAGCCCAGGGTTAGCCAAAAACATTCAGTACTTC
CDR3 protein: CASSPGLAKNIQYF

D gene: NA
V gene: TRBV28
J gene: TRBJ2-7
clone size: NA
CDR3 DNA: TGTGCCAGCAGGATTACGGCGGATCCCACCTACGAGCAGTACTTC
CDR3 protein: CASRITADPTYEQYF

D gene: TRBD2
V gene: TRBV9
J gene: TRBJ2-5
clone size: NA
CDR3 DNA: TGTGCCAGCAGCGTAGGAATTAGCGGGGGGGCTGGAGAGACCCAGTACTTC
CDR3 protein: CASSVGISGGAGETQYF

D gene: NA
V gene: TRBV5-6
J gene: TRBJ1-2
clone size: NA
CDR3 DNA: TGTGCCAGCAGCTTGTCTCTCCAGAGGGGCTACACCTTC
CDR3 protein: CASSLSLQRGYTF

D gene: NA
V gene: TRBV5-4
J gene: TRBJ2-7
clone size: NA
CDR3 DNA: TGTGCCAGCAGCTTGTTACAGTCCGACGAGCAGTACTTC
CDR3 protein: CASSLLQSDEQYF

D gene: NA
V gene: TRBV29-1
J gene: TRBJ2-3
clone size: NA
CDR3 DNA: TGCAGCGTTGTGGGAGCAGATACGCAGTATTTT
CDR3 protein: CSVVGADTQYF

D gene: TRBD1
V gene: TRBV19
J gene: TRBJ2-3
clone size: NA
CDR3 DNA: TGTGCCAGTAGTTTGACAGGGACGTCGACAGATACGCAGTATTTT
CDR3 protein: CASSLTGTSTDTQYF

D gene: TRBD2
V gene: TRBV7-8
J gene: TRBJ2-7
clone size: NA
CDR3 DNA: TGTGCCAGCAGCCGAGGGGGGACTAGCCGCCTCGAGCAGTACTTC
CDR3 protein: CASSRGGTSRLEQYF

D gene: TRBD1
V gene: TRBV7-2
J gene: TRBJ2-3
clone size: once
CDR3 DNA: TGTGCCAGCAGCAAGTCGGGACAGGGTAAGCCGGATACGCAGTATTTT
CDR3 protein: CASSKSGQGKPDTQYF

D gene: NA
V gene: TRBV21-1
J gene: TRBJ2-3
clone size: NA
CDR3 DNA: TGTGCCAGCAGCAAAGCGCGGGGGACCCCCCCGGGTACGCAGTATTTT
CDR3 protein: CASSKARGTPPGTQYF

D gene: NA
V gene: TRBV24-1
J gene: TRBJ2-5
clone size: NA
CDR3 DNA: TGTGCCACCAGTGATTTGTGGGGGGGCCGCCAAGAGACCCAGTACTTC
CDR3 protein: CATSDLWGGRQETQYF

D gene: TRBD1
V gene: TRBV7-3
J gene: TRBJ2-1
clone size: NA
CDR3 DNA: TGTGCCAGCAGCGTCGGGACAGGGCTCAATGAGCAGTTCTTC
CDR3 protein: CASSVGTGLNEQFF

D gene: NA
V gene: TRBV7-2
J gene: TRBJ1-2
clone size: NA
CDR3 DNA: TGTGCCAGCAGCTTAGCGGGGGGAGATGTTAAATATGGCTACACCTTC
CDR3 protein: CASSLAGGDVKYGYTF

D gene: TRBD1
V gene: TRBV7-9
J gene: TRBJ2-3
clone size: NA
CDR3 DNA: TGTGCCAGCAGCAAAACAGGGGCAGACACAGATACGCAGTATTTT
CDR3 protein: CASSKTGADTDTQYF

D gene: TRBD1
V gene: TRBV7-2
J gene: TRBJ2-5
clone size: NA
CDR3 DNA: TGTGCCAGCAGCTTGGGACAGGGTGTCATAGAGACCCAGTACTTC
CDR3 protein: CASSLGQGVIETQYF

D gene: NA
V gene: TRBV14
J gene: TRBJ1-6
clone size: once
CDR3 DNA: TGTGCCAGCAGCCAAGAGGTCTCTAGTTCACCCCTCCACTTT
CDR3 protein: CASSQEVSSSPLHF

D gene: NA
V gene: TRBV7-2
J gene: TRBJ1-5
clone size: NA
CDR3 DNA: TGTGCCAGCAGCTTATCGGACAGCCCTCAGCCCCAGCATTTT
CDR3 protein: CASSLSDSPQPQHF

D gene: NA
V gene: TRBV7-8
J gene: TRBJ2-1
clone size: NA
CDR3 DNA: TGTGCCAGCAGCTTAGAGGGGTCCTCCTACAATGAGCAGTTCTTC
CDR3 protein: CASSLEGSSYNEQFF

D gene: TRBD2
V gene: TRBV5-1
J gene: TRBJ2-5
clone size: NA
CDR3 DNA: TGCGCCAGCAGCCCGGCGAGCGGGGCTCGGGGGGAGACCCAGTACTTC
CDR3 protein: CASSPASGARGETQYF

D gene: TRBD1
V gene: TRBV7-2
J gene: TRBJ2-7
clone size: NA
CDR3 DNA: TGTGCCAGCAGCGCAAACAGGGGCGCGGCCTACGAGCAGTACTTC
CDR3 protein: CASSANRGAAYEQYF

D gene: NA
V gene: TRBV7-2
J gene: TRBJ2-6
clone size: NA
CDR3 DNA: TGTGCCAGCAGCTTAGTAGCTCTCTCTGGGGCCAACGTCCTGACTTTC
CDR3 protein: CASSLVALSGANVLTF

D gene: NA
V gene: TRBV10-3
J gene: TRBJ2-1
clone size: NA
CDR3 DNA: TGTGCCATCAGTGAGTCGATTGCGGGTGAGCAGTTCTTC
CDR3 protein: CAISESIAGEQFF

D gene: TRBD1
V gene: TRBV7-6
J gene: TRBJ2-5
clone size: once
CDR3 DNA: TGTGCCAGCAGCTTAGCGGGACAGGGAGTCGGAGAGACCCAGTACTTC
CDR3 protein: CASSLAGQGVGETQYF

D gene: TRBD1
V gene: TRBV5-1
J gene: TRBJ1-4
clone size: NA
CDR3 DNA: TGCGCCAGCAGCCATGGGGACAGGGGGGAGGAAAAACTGTTTTTT
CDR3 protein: CASSHGDRGEEKLFF

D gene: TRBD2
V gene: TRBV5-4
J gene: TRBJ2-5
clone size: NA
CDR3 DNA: TGTGCCAGCAGCTTGGAAGCGACTAGCGACCAAGAGACCCAGTACTTC
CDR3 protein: CASSLEATSDQETQYF

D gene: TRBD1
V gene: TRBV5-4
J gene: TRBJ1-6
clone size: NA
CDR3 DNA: TGTGCCAGCAGCGAGGACAGGCTCTATAATTCACCCCTCCACTTT
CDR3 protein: CASSEDRLYNSPLHF

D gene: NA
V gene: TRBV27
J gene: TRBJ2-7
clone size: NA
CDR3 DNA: TGTGCCAGCAGATGGGGGCAGGGGTTATACGAGCAGTACTTC
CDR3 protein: CASRWGQGLYEQYF

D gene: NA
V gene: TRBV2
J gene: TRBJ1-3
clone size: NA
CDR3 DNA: TGTGCCAGCAGTGATGGAGGGATAAGAAACACCATATATTTT
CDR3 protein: CASSDGGIRNTIYF

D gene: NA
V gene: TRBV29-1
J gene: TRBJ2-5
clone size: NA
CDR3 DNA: TGCAGCGTCAGCAGGGACCAAGAGACCCAGTACTTC
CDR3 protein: CSVSRDQETQYF